The 2 T cell receptor beta chains listed next were all sequenced from one sample in a study of blood T cell repertoires in COVID-19. Method: immunoSEQ multiplex PCR; TCRdb's copy keeps in-frame clones and lacks some. The table shows around 220,000 clones, with 70% to 90% occurring only once. The sequenced sample consisted of peripheral blood. Every receptor here comes from a woman aged 40-49 years who had recovered from COVID-19.

This rearrangement joins TRBV6-5 to TRBJ2-1, with a weak D call TRBD1 (6 bases). Trimming stripped 6 bases from V and 5 bases from J, with 14 bases between. This CDR3 spans 14 amino acids. Germline CDR1 MNHEY, CDR2 SVGAGI. This CDR3 reads CASSRQVLDNEQFF. The CDR3 DNA reads as TGTGCCAGCAGCCGACAGGTCCTCGACAATGAGCAGTTCTTC.

The gene calls are TRBV5-1 and TRBJ2-2; a weak D match, TRBD2 (6 bases). The V and J ends lost 0 bases and 6 bases respectively, with 15 bases between them. Germline CDR1 SGHRS, CDR2 YFSETQ. This CDR3 region has 16 residues. As DNA, the CDR3 is TGCGCCAGCAGCTTGGGGAAAGGGACTTTATCCGGGGAGCTGTTTTTT. The encoded protein is CASSLGKGTLSGELFF.